These 2 T cell receptor beta chains were sequenced from one sample in a study of cytomegalovirus exposure and HLA in healthy donors (dated by TCRdb to 2016 to 2017). The library was obtained by the immunoSEQ multiplex PCR assay. For the multiplex PCR, a mixture combining 60 forward primers for TCR Vbeta segments and 13 reverse primers for TCR Jbeta segments was used. As stored in TCRdb, this immuneACCESS dataset retains in-frame rearrangements with V and J assigned. A fraction of the clones does not appear; measured against another copy, unresolved V genes explain less than half of the discrepancy, and the remainder lacks a known reason. The sample table contains under 150,000 clones; only one count was recorded for around 80% of them. The ten largest clones take up around 1.3% of the sample. The sample taken for sequencing was PBMCs. All receptors come from a male donor in good health and CMV-seropositive.

The chain has TRBV27 and TRBJ1-6; 7 bases agree with TRBD1. CDR1 is MNHEY and CDR2 is SMNVEV in the germline V gene (reference sequence). The CDR3 contains 14 residues. The trim removed 2 bases at V and 10 bases at J, leaving 5 bases unmatched. The CDR3 region is CASSLETGLSPLHF. The CDR3 region has the DNA TGTGCCAGCAGTTTAGAGACAGGGTTGTCACCCCTCCACTTT.

V is TRBV27 and J is TRBJ2-1; D is perhaps TRBD2 (5 bases). Trimming shortened V by 5 bases and J by 4 bases, and 18 bases separated the two germline ends. This CDR3 has 16 residues. Germline V CDR1 and CDR2: MNHEY, SMNVEV (reference sequence). The CDR3 loop reads CASSPLVGSEYNEQFF. Written as DNA, the CDR3 is TGTGCCAGCAGTCCCCTCGTTGGGAGCGAATACAATGAGCAGTTCTTC.